This T cell receptor (beta chain) stems from a study of Ad26.COV2.S vaccination and SARS-CoV-2 variants (dated by TCRdb to the early 2020s). Context from the whole study: Vaccine-arm donors were drawn from COV1001, a multicentre, randomized, double-blind, placebo-controlled phase I-IIa trial of Ad26.COV2.S in healthy adults. Participants in the trial were split at random into five groups of five each, receiving low-dose or high-dose Ad26.COV2.S once or twice, or else placebo on both occasions. The TCR-sequenced set comprised about 32 samples: around 20 Ad26.COV2.S vaccine recipients, 5 placebo recipients and 8 SARS-CoV-2 convalescent individuals. TCRbeta repertoire sequencing was used to assess the specificity and breadth of SARS-CoV-2-reactive T cell receptors after Ad26.COV2.S vaccination. Investigators did not know the trial group allocation while performing experiments and assessing outcomes. Ad26.COV2.S was administered intramuscularly at a dose of 5x10^10 or 1x10^11 viral particles, either as one shot or as two shots given 56 days apart.

The sample's treatment or condition, from its label and the paper: about 20 received Ad26.COV2.S at low or high dose, single or two shots; about 5 received placebo; per-sample allocation not given. Repertoires of vaccine and placebo recipients were sequenced from samples collected on day 63 after the first injection. In Cohort 1b, around 23 adults aged 18-55 years were enrolled at a single site in Boston, USA, between 29 July and 7 August 2020. Ad26.COV2.S was a replication-incompetent adenovirus type 26 vector expressing a prefusion-stabilized SARS-CoV-2 spike protein from the original Wuhan strain. Points the paper makes about the study in general: The authors noted that total T cell responses may have been underestimated by the TCR breadth and depth analyses. Compared with placebo recipients, Ad26.COV2.S recipients showed higher spike-specific TCR breadth (P = 0.0014). The study was not powered to compare responses between vaccine doses or regimens. After vaccination, substantial breadth of spike-specific CD8+ and CD4+ T cell responses was reported. Comparable non-spike TCR breadth was observed between vaccine and placebo recipients, consistent with only spike being contained in the vaccine.

CDR1 and CDR2, per the germline V gene, are ENHRY and SYGVKD. Including the terminal cysteine and phenylalanine, the CDR3 comprises 12 residues. The retained sequence is limited to the CDR3, 36 bases, with the frame set at the first base. Trimming costs V 4 bases and J 4 bases, and their ends lie 4 bases apart. TCRbeta CDR3 regions were sequenced with the immunoSEQ Assay. After extraction, genomic DNA underwent amplification by bias-controlled multiplex PCR, followed by high-throughput sequencing. From the authors' description of their analysis: To quantify the absolute abundance of every unique TCRbeta CDR3 region, sequences were collapsed and filtered. T cell fraction was estimated by normalization of TCRbeta template counts to usable DNA, with usable DNA being measured through amplification of reference genes present in all nucleated cells. Repertoire TCRs were annotated as SARS-CoV-2-specific when V gene, CDR3 amino acid sequence and J gene were exactly matched to a known reactive TCR set. The reference SARS-CoV-2 TCR set came from MIRA and was filtered for enrichment in COVID-19-positive ImmuneCODE repertoires, removing public or cross-reactive TCRs. Using the MIRA antigens, annotated TCRs were further analysed by specific ORF or by position within an ORF. Depth was the summed frequency of annotated unique rearrangements, while breadth was defined as annotated unique rearrangements over total unique productive rearrangements. Two-sided Wilcoxon rank-sum tests were applied when comparing TCR breadth between groups. TCRdb's version of the immuneACCESS table is confined to in-frame rearrangements and falls short of the full clone set. An unresolved V gene accounts for under half of the shortfall where checked; the remainder is of unknown origin. Clonal size and the V and J genes are those of that table, whereas D and trimming came from the DNA. This sample is represented by some 330,000 clones; 85% to 90% of them were singletons. The top ten clones comprise 5.5% of the sample.

With respect to this clone: Its specific antigen is unknown. No base quality values were provided; no much bigger clone lies one nucleotide off.

The chain joins TRBV10-3 to TRBJ2-2; the D segment cannot be called with confidence. The sequence derives from a person between 18 and 60 years old who received the Ad26.COV2.S COVID-19 vaccine or a placebo. The sequencing here drew on peripheral blood, taken in a trial of Ad26.COV2.S vaccine versus placebo. The DNA sequence follows: TGTGCCATCAGTGGGACCACCGGGGAGCTGTTTTTT. Translated, it reads CAISGTTGELFF.